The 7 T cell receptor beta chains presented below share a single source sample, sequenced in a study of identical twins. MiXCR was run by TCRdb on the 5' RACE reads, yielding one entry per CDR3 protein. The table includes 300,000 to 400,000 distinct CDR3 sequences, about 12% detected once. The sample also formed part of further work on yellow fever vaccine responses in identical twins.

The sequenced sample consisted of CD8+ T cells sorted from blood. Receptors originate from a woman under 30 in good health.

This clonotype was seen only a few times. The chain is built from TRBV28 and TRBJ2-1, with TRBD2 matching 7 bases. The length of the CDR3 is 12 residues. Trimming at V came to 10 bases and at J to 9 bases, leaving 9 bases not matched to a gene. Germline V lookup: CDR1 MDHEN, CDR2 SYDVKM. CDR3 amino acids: CATMTSSVEQFF. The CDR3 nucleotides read TGTGCCACAATGACTAGCTCGGTTGAGCAGTTCTTC.

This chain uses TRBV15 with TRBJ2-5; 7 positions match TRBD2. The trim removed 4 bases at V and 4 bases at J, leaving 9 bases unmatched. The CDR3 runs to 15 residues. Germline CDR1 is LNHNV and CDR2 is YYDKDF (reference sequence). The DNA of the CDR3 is TGTGCCACCAGCATTTGGGGACTACAATCAGAGACCCAGTACTTC. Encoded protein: CATSIWGLQSETQYF.

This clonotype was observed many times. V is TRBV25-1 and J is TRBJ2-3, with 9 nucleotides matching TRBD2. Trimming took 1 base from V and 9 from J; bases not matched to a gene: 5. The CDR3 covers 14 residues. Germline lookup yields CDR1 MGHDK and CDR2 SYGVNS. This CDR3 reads CASSESLAGVTQYF. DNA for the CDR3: TGTGCCAGCAGTGAATCCTTAGCGGGAGTGACGCAGTATTTT.

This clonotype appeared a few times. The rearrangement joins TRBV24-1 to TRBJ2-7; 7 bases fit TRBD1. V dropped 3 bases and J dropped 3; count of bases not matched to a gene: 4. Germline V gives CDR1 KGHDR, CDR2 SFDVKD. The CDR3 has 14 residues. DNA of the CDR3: TGTGCCACCAGTGATAACCGGGACAGCTACGAGCAGTACTTC. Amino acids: CATSDNRDSYEQYF.

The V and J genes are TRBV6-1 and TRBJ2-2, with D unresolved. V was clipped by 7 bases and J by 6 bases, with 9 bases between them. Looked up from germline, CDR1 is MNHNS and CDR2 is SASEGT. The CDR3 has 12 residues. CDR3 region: CASTRLPGELFF. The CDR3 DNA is TGTGCCAGCACCCGATTGCCCGGGGAGCTGTTTTTT.

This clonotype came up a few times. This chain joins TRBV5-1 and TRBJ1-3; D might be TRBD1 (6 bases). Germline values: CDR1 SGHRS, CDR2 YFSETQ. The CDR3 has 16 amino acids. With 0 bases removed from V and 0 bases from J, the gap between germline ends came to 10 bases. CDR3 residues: CASSLDRDNSGNTIYF. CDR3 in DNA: TGCGCCAGCAGCTTGGATCGGGACAACTCTGGAAACACCATATATTTT.

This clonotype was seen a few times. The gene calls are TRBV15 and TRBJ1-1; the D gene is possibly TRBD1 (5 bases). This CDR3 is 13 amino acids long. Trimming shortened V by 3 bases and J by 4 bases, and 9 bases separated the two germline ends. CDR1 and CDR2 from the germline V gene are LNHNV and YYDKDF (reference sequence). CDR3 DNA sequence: TGTGCCACCAGCAGGGACGGGGGCACTGAAGCTTTCTTT. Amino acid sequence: CATSRDGGTEAFF.